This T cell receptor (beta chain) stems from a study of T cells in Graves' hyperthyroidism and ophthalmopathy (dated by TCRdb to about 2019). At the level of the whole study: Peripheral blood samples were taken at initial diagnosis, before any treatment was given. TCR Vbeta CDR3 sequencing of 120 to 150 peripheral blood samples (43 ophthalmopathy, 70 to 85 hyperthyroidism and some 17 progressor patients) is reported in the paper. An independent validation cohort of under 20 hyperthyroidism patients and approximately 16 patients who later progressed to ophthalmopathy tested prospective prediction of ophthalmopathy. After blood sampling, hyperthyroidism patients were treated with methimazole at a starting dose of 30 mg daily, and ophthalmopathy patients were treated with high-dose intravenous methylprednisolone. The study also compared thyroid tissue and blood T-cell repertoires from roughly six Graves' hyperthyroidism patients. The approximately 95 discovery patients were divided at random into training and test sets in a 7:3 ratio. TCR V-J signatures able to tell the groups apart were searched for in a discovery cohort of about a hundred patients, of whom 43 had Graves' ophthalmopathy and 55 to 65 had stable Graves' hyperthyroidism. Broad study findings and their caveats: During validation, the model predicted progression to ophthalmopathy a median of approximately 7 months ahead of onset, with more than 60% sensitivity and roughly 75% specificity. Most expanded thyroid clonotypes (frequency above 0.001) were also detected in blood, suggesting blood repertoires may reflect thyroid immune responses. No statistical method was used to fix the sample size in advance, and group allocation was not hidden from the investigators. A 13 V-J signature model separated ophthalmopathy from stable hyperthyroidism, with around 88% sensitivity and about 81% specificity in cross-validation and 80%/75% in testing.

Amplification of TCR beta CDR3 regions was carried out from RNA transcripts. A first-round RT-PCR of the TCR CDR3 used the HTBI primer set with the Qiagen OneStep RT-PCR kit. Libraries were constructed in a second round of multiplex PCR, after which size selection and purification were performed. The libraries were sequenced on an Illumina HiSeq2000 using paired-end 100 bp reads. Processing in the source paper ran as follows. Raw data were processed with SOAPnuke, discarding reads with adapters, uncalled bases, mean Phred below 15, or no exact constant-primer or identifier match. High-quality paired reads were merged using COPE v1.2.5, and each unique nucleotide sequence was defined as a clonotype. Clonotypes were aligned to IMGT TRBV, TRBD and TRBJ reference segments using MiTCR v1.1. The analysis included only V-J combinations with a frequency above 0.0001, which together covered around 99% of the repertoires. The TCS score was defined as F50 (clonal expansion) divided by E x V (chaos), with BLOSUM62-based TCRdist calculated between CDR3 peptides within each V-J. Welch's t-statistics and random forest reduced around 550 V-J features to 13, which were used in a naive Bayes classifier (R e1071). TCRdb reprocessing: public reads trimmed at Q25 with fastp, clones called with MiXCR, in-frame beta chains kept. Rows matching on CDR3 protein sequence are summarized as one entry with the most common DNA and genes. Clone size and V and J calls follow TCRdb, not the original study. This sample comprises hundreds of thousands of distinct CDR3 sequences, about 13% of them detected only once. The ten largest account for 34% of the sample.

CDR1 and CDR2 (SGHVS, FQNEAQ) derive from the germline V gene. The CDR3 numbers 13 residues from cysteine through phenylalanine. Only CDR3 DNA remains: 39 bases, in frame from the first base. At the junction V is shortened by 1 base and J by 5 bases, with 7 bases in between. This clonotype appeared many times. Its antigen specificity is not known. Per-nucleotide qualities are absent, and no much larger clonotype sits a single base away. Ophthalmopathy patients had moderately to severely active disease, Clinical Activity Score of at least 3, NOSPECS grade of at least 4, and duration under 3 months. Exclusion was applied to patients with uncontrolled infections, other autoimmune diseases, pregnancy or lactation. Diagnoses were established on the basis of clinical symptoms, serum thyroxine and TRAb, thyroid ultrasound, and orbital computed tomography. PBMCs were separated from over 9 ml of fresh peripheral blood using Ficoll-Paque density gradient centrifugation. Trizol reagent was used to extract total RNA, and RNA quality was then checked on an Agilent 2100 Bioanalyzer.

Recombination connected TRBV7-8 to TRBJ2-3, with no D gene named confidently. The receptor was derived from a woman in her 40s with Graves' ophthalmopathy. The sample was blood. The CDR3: CASSLGLGDTQYF. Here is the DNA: TGTGCCAGCAGCTTAGGGTTAGGAGATACGCAGTATTTT.